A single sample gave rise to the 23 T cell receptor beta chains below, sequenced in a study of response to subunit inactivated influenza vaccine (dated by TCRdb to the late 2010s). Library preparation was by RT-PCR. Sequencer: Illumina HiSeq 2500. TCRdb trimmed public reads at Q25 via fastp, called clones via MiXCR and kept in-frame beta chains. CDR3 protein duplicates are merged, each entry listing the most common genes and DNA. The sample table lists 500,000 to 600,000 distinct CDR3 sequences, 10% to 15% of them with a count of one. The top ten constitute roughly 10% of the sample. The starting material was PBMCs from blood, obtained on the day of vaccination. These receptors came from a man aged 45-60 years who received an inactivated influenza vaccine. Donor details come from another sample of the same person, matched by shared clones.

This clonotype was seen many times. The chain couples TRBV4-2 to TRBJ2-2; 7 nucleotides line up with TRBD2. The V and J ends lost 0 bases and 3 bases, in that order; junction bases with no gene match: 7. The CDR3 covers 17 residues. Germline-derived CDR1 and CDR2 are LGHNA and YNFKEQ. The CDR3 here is CASSQESPSGYTGELFF. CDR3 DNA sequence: TGTGCCAGCAGCCAAGAGTCGCCTAGCGGCTACACCGGGGAGCTGTTTTTT.

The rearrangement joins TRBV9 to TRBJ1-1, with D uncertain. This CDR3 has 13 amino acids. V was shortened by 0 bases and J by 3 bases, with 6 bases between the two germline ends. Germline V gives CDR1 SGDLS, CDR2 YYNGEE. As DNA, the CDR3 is TGTGCCAGCAGCGTAGACGGATACACTGAAGCTTTCTTT. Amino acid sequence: CASSVDGYTEAFF.

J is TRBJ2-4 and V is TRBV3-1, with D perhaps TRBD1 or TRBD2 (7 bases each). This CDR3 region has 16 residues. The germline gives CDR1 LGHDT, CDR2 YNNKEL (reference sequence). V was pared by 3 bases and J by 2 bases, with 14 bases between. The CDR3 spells CASSHPGGVTKNIQYF. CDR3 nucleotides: TGTGCCAGCAGCCACCCAGGGGGGGTCACCAAAAACATTCAGTACTTC.

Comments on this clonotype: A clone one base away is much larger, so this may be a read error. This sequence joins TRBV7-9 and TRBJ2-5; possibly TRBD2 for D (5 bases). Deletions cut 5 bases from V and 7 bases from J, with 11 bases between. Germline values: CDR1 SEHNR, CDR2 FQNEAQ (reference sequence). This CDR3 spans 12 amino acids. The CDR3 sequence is CASSDGAVTQYF. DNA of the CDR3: TGTGCCAGCAGCGACGGAGCGGTGACCCAGTACTTC.

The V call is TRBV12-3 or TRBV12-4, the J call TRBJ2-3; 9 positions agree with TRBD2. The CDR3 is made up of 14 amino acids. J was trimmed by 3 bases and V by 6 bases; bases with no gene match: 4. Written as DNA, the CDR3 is TGTGCCAGCAGCATAGCGGGAGCTACAGATACGCAGTATTTT. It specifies CASSIAGATDTQYF.

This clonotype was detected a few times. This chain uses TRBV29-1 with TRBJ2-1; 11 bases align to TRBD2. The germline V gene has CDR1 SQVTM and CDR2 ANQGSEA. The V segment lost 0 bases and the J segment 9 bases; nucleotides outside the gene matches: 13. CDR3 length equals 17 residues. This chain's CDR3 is CSVEDSGELAGAAEQFF. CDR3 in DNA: TGCAGCGTTGAAGATTCGGGGGAACTAGCGGGAGCGGCTGAGCAGTTCTTC.

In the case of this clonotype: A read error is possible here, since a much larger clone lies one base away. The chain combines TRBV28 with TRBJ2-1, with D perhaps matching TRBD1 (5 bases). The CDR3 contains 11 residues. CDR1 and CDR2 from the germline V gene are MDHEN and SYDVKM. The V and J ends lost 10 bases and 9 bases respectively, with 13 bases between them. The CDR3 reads CAIRAQGEQFF. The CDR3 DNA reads TGTGCCATCAGAGCCCAGGGTGAGCAGTTCTTC.

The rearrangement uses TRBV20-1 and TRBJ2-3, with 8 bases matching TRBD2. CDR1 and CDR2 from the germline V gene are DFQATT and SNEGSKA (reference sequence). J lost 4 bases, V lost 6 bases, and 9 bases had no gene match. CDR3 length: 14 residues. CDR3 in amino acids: CSAESGSPPDTQYF. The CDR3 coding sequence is TGCAGTGCAGAAAGCGGGAGCCCCCCAGATACGCAGTATTTT.

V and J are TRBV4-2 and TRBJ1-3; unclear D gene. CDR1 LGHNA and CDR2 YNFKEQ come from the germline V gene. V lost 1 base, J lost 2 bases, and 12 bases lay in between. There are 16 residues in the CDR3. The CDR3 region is CASSQGRSGPGNTIYF. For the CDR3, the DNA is TGTGCCAGCAGCCAAGGCCGGTCGGGCCCTGGAAACACCATATATTTT.

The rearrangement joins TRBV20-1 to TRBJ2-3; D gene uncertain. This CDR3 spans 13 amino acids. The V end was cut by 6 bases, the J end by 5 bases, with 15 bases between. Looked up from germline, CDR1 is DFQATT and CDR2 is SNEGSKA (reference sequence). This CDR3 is CSAEVRARDTQYF. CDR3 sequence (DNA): TGCAGTGCCGAGGTTCGGGCGAGAGATACGCAGTATTTT.

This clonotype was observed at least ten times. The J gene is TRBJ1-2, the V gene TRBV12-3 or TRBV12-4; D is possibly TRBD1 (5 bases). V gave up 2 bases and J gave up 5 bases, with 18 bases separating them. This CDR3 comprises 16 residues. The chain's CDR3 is CASSLFTTAGRYGYTF. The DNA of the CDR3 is TGTGCCAGCAGTTTATTTACGACAGCGGGTCGTTATGGCTACACCTTC.

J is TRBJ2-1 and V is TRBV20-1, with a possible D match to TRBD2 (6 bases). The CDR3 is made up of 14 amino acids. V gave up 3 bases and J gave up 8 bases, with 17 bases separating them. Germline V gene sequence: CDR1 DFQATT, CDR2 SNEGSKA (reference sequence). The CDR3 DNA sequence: TGCAGTGCTAGGCTTGCGGGAATTGAGTATGAGCAGTTCTTC. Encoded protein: CSARLAGIEYEQFF.

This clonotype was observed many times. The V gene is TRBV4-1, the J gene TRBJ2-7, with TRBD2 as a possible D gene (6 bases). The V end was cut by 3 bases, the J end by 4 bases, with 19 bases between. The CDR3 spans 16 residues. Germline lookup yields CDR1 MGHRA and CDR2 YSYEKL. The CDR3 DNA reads TGCGCCAGCAGCCATGAAAGGGGTAGCGGAGAATACGAGCAGTACTTC. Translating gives CASSHERGSGEYEQYF.

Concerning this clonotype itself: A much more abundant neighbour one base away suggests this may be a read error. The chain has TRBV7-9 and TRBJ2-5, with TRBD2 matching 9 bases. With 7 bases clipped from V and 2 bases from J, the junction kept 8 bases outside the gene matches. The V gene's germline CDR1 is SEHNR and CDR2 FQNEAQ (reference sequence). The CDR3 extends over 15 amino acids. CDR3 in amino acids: CASTLAGRTQETQYF. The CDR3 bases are TGTGCCAGCACTCTAGCGGGGCGGACACAAGAGACCCAGTACTTC.

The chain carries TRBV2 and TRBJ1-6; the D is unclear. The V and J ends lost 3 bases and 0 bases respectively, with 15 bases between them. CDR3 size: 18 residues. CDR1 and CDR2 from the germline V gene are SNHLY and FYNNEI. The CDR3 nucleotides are TGTGCCAGCAGTGACGGCAGCCTAAGTGGCTCCTATAATTCACCCCTCCACTTT. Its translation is CASSDGSLSGSYNSPLHF.

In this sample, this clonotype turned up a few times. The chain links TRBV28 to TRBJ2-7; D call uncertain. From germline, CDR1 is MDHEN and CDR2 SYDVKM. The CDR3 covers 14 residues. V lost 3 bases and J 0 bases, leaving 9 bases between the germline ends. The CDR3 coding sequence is TGTGCCAGCAGTTTCTCCCTAAGCTCCTACGAGCAGTACTTC. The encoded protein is CASSFSLSSYEQYF.

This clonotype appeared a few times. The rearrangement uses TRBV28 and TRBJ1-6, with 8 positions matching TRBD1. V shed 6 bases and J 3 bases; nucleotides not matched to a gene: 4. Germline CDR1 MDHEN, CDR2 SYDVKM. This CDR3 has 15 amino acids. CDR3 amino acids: CASRATGGYNSPLHF. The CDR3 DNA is TGTGCCAGCAGGGCTACAGGGGGCTATAATTCACCCCTCCACTTT.

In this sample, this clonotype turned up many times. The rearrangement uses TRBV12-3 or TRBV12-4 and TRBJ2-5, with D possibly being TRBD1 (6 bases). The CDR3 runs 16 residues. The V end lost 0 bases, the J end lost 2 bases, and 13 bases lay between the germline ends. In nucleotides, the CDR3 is TGTGCCAGCAGTTTAGCGGGACACCCTCTTCAAGAGACCCAGTACTTC. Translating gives CASSLAGHPLQETQYF.

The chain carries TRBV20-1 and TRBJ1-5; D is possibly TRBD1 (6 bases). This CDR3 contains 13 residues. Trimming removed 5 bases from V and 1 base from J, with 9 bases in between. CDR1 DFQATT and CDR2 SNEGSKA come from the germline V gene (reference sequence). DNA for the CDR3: TGCAGTGCTGCGGGGACAAGCAATCAGCCCCAGCATTTT. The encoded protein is CSAAGTSNQPQHF.

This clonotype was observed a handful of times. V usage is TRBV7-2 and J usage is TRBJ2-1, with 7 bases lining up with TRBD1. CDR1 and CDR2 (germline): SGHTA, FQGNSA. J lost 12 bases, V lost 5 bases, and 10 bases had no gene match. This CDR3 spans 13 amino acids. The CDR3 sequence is CASSPPRGQGQFF. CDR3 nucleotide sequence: TGTGCCAGCAGCCCGCCGAGGGGGCAAGGGCAGTTCTTC.

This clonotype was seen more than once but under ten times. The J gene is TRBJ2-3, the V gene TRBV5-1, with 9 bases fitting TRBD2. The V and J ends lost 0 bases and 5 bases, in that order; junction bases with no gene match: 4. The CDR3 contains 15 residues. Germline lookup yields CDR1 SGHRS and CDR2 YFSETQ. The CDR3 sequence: CASSLVAGARDTQYF. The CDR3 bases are TGCGCCAGCAGCTTGGTAGCGGGAGCAAGAGATACGCAGTATTTT. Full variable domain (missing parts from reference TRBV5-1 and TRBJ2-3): KAGVTQTPRYLIKTRGQQVTLSCSPISGHRSVSWYQQTPGQGLQFLFEYFSETQRNKGNFPGRFSGRQFSNSRSEMNVSTLELGDSALYLCASSLVAGARDTQYFGPGTRLTVL.

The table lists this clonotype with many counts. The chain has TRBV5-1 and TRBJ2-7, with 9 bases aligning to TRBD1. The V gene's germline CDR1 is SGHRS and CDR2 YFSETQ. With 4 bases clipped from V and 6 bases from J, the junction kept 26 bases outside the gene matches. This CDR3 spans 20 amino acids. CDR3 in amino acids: CASSAGTGTGLYHPDFEQYF. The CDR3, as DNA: TGCGCCAGCAGCGCTGGGACCGGGACAGGGCTTTATCACCCTGACTTCGAGCAGTACTTC.

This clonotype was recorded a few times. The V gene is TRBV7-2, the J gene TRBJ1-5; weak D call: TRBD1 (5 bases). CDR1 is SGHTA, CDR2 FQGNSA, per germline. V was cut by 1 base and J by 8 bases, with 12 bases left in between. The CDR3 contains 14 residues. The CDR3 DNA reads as TGTGCCAGCAGCTTAGGCGGGGGTACAAAGCCCCAGCATTTT. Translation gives CASSLGGGTKPQHF.